This TCR beta chain emerged from a study of blood T cells in healthy people across ages. Study-wide points: In older individuals, TCR beta diversity per million T cells was lower, falling roughly linearly with age.

PCR was performed a second time for roughly 7 to 12 cycles using a sample-barcoded 5' primer and a J-beta primer mix. The template-switch adaptor was a 5' adaptor with 12 random nucleotides. It tagged each cDNA molecule. Via MiXCR, TCRdb re-called the 5' RACE reads, giving one row per CDR3 protein. The table shows about 320,000 distinct CDR3 sequences, with 25% to 30% occurring only once. Per sample, a minimum of 6 million PBMCs were isolated. This clonotype is a singleton in its sample. Antigen unknown. The junction and the germline gene differ at one end; a read error may be behind it. Germline CDR1 is MGHRA and CDR2 is YSYEKL. The CDR3 consists of 16 residues.

The sequenced sample was blood. J is TRBJ2-6 and V is TRBV4-1, with D possibly being TRBD1 (5 bases). This TCR was sampled from a woman in her 70s in good health. CDR3 protein: CASSRTGGGGANVLAF. CDR3 in DNA: TGCGCCAGCAGCAGAACAGGTGGCGGTGGGGCCAACGTCCTGGCTTTC.